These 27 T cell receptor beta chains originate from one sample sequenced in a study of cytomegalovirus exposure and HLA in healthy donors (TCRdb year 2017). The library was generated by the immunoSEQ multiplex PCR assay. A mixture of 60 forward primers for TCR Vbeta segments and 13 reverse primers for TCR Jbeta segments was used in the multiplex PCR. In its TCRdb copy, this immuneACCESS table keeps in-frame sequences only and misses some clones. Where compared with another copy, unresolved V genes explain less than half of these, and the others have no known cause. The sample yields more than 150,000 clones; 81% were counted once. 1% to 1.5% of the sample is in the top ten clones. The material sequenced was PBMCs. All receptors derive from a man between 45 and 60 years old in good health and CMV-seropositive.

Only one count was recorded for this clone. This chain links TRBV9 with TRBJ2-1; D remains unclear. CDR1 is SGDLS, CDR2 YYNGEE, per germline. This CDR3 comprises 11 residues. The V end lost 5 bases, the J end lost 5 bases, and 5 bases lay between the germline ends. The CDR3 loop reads CASSVNNEQFF. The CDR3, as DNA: TGTGCCAGCAGTGTCAACAATGAGCAGTTCTTC. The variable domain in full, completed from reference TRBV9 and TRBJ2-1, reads DSGVTQTPKHLITATGQRVTLRCSPRSGDLSVYWYQQSLDQGLQFLIQYYNGEERAKGNILERFSAQQFPDLHSELNLSSLELGDSALYFCASSVNNEQFFGPGTRLTVL.

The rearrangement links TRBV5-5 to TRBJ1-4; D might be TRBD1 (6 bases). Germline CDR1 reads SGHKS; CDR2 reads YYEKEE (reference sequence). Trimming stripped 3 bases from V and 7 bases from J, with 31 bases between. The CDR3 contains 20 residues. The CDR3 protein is CASSSVDGGGQVRCAEKLFF. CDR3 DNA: TGTGCCAGCAGCTCCGTGGACGGGGGGGGCCAGGTCCGCTGCGCTGAAAAACTGTTTTTT.

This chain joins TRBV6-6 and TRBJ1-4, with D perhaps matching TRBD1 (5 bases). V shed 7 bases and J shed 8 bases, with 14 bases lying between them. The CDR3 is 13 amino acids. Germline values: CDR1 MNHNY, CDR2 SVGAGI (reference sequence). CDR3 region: CASTQETAEKLFF. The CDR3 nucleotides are TGTGCCAGCACCCAGGAGACAGCCGAAAAACTGTTTTTT.

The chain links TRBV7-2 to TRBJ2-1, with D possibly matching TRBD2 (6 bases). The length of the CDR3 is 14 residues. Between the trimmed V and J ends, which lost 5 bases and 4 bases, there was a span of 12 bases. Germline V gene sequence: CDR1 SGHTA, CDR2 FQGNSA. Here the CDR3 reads CASSRPGVYNEQFF. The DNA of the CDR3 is TGTGCCAGCAGCCGACCGGGAGTTTACAATGAGCAGTTCTTC.

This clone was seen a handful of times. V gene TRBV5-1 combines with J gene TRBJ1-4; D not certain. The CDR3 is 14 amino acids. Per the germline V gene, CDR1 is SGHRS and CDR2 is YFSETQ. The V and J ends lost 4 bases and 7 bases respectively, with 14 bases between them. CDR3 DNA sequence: TGCGCCAGCAGCCCCAATGATGGCAGTGAAAAACTGTTTTTT. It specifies CASSPNDGSEKLFF.

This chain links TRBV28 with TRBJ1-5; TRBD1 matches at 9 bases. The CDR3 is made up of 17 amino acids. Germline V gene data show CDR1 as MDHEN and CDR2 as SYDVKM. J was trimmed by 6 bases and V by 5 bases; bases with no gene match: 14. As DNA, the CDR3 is TGTGCCAGCAGTGTAACAACCGGGACAGGGTTCGGTCAGCCCCAGCATTTT. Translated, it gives CASSVTTGTGFGQPQHF.

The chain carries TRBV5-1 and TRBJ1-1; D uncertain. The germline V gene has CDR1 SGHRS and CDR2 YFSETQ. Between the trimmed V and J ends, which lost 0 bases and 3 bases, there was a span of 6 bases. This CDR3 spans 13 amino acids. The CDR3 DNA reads TGCGCCAGCAGCTTGGCAGGCCACACTGAAGCTTTCTTT. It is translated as CASSLAGHTEAFF. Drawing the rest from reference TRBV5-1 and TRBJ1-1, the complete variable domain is KAGVTQTPRYLIKTRGQQVTLSCSPISGHRSVSWYQQTPGQGLQFLFEYFSETQRNKGNFPGRFSGRQFSNSRSEMNVSTLELGDSALYLCASSLAGHTEAFFGQGTRLTVV.

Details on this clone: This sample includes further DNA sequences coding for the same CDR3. The CDR3 is CASSPGTSGTDTQYF. The DNA of the CDR3 is TGTGCCAGCAGCCCGGGGACTAGCGGCACAGATACGCAGTATTTT. The V gene is TRBV5-6, the J gene TRBJ2-3, with 10 bases aligning to TRBD2. After removal of 4 bases from V and 1 base from J, the junction contained 3 bases not matched to a gene. This CDR3 spans 15 amino acids. Germline V gene sequence: CDR1 SGHDT, CDR2 YYEEEE.

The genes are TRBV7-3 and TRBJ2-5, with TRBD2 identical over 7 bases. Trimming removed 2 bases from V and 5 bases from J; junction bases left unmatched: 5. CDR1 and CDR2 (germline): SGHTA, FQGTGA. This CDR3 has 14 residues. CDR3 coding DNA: TGTGCCAGCAGCTTAGCGGGAGCGGGGGAGACCCAGTACTTC. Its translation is CASSLAGAGETQYF.

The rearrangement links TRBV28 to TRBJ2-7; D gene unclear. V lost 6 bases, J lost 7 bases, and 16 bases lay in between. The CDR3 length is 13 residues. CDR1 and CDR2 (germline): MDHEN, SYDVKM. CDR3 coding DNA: TGTGCCAGCAGCTACGCACCCGTCTGGGAGCAGTACTTC. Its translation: CASSYAPVWEQYF.

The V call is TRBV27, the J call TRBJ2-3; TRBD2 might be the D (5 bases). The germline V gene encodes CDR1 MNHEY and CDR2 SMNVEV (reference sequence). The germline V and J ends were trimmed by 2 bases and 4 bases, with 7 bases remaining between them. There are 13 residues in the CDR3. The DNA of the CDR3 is TGTGCCAGCAGTTTAGGGAGAGCAGATACGCAGTATTTT. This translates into CASSLGRADTQYF.

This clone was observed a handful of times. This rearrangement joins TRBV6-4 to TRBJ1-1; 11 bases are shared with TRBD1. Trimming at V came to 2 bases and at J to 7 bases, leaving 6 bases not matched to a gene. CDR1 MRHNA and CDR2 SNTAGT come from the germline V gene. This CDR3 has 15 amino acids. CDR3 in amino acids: CASSDGTGGRDEAFF. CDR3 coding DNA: TGTGCCAGCAGTGACGGGACAGGGGGGAGGGATGAAGCTTTCTTT.

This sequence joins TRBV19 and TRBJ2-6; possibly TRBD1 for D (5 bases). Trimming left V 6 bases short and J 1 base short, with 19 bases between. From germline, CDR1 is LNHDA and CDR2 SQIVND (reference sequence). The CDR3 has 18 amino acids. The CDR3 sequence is CASRTAGLGPSGANVLTF. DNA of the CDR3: TGTGCCAGTAGGACAGCAGGGCTGGGTCCTTCTGGGGCCAACGTCCTGACTTTC.

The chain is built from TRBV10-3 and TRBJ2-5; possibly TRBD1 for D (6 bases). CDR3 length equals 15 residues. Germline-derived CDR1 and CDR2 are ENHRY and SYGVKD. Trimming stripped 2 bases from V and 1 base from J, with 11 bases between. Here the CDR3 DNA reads TGTGCCATCAGTGAGCCTCAGGGGACCCAAGAGACCCAGTACTTC. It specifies CAISEPQGTQETQYF.

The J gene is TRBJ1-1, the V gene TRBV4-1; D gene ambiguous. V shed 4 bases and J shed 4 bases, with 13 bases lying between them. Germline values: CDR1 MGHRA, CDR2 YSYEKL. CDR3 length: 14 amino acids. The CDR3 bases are TGCGCCAGCAGCCGGCTAGCCTCCGGCACTGAAGCTTTCTTT. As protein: CASSRLASGTEAFF.

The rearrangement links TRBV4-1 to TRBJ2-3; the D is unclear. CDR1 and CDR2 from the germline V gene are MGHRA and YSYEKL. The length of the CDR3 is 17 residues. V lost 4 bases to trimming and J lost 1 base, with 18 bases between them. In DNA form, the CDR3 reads TGCGCCAGCAGCCCCCTCGGGTTAGACGCTCGCACAGATACGCAGTATTTT. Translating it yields CASSPLGLDARTDTQYF.

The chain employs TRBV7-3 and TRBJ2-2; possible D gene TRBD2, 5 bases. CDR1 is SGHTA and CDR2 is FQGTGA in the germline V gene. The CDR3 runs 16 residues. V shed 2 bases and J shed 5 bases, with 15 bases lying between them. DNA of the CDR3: TGTGCCAGCAGCTTAGGTGGAGGAGTCGAGACCGGGGAGCTGTTTTTT. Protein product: CASSLGGGVETGELFF.

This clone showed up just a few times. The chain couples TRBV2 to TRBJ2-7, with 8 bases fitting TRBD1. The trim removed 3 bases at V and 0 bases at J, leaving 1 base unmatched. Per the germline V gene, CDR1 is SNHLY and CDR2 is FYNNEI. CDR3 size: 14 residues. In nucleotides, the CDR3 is TGTGCCAGCAGTGAGGACAGGGTCTCCTACGAGCAGTACTTC. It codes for CASSEDRVSYEQYF.

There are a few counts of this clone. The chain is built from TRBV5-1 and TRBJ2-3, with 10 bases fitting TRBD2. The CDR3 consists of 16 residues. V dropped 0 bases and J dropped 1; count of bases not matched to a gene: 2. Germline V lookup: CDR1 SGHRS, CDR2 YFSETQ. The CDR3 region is CASSLGAGGRTDTQYF. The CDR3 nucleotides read TGCGCCAGCAGCTTGGGAGCGGGAGGGCGCACAGATACGCAGTATTTT. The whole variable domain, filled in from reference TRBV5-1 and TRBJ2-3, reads KAGVTQTPRYLIKTRGQQVTLSCSPISGHRSVSWYQQTPGQGLQFLFEYFSETQRNKGNFPGRFSGRQFSNSRSEMNVSTLELGDSALYLCASSLGAGGRTDTQYFGPGTRLTVL.

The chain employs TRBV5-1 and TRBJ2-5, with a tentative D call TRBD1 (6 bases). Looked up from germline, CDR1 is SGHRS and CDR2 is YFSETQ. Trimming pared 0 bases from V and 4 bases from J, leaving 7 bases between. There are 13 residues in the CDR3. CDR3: CASSLVGGETQYF. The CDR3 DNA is TGCGCCAGCAGCTTGGTAGGGGGAGAGACCCAGTACTTC.

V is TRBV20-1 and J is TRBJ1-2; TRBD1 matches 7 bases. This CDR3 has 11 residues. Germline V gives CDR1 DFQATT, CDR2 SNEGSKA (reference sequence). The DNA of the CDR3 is TGCGGGAAGACAGGGAACTATGGCTACACCTTC. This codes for CGKTGNYGYTF.

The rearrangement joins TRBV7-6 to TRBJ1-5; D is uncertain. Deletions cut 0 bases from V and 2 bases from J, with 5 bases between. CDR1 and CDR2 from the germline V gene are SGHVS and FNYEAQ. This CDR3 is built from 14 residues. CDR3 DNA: TGTGCCAGCAGCTTAGCCGGGGGCAATCAGCCCCAGCATTTT. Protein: CASSLAGGNQPQHF.

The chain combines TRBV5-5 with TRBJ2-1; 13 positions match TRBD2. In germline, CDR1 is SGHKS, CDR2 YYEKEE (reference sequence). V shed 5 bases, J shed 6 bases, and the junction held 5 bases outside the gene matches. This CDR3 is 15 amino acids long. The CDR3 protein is CASSRTSGSFNEQFF. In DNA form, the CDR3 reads TGTGCCAGCAGTAGGACTAGCGGGAGTTTCAATGAGCAGTTCTTC.

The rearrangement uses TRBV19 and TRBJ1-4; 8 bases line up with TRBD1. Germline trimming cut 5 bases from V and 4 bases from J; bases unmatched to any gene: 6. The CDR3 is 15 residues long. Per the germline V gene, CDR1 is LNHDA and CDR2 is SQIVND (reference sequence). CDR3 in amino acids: CASSARQGNNEKLFF. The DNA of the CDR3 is TGTGCCAGTAGTGCGCGACAGGGGAATAATGAAAAACTGTTTTTT.

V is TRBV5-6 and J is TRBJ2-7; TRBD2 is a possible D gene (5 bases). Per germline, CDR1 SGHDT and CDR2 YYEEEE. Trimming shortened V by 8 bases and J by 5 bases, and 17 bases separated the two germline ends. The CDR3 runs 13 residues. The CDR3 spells CASQRLRGDEQYF. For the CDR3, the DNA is TGTGCCAGTCAGCGGCTACGTGGAGACGAGCAGTACTTC. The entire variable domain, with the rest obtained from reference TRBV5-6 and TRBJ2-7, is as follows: DAGVTQSPTHLIKTRGQQVTLRCSPKSGHDTVSWYQQALGQGPQFIFQYYEEEERQRGNFPDRFSGHQFPNYSSELNVNALLLGDSALYLCASQRLRGDEQYFGPGTRLTVT.

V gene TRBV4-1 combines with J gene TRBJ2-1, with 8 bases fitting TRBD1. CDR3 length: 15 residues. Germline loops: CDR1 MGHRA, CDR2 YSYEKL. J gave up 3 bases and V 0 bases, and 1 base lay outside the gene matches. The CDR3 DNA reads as TGCGCCAGCAGCCAAGAACAGGGGGTCTACAATGAGCAGTTCTTC. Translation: CASSQEQGVYNEQFF.

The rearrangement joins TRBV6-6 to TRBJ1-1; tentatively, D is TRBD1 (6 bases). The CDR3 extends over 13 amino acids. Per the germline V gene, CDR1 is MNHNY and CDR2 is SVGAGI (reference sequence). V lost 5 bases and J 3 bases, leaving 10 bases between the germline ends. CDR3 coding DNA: TGTGCCAGCAGTCAGGGGTGGGACACTGAAGCTTTCTTT. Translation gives CASSQGWDTEAFF.